The 20 T cell receptor beta chains given below trace back to one sample, sequenced in a study of blood T cell repertoires in COVID-19 (dated by TCRdb to 2020 to 2022). Receptor libraries were prepared by the immunoSEQ multiplex PCR assay. TCRdb mirrors the immuneACCESS table, restricted to in-frame sequences. Some clones are absent from its copies; in checked studies, under half trace to an unresolved V gene, and the reason for the others is unknown. Present in this sample are nearly 65,000 clones, under 90% of which were seen just once. The ten largest clonotypes hold 10% to 15% of the sample. The sample consisted of peripheral blood. These receptors came from a human donor in a cohort sampled during active COVID-19.

This chain uses TRBV4-3 with TRBJ2-7; possible D gene TRBD2, 7 bases. Germline V CDR1 and CDR2: LGHNA, YSLEER. Deletions cut 0 bases from V and 2 bases from J, with 20 bases between. There are 18 residues in the CDR3. CDR3 DNA: TGCGCCAGCAGCCAAGATATGAGACAGGACGCGGGAGCCTACGAGCAGTACTTC. This translates into CASSQDMRQDAGAYEQYF.

V and J are TRBV5-4 and TRBJ2-5, with 12 bases matching TRBD2. The CDR3 spans 17 residues. V gave up 0 bases and J gave up 2 bases; unmatched junction bases: 5. Germline CDR1 reads SGHNT; CDR2 reads YYREEE (reference sequence). The CDR3 DNA sequence: TGTGCCAGCAGCTTGGTCCGACTAGCGGGGGAGCAAGAGACCCAGTACTTC. This codes for CASSLVRLAGEQETQYF.

The genes are TRBV4-1 and TRBJ2-7; 10 nucleotides agree with TRBD2. The CDR3 covers 15 residues. J gave up 3 bases and V 1 base, and 3 bases lay outside the gene matches. The V gene's germline CDR1 is MGHRA and CDR2 YSYEKL. CDR3 amino acids: CASSQASGRLYEQYF. The DNA for the CDR3 is TGCGCCAGCAGCCAAGCTAGCGGGAGACTCTACGAGCAGTACTTC.

The chain has TRBV27 and TRBJ1-1; D is undetermined. The CDR3 has 14 amino acids. Germline V CDR1 and CDR2: MNHEY, SMNVEV (reference sequence). The germline V and J ends were trimmed by 1 base and 2 bases, with 8 bases remaining between them. CDR3 nucleotide sequence: TGTGCCAGCAGTTTATATGGAGTTAACACTGAAGCTTTCTTT. This gives the protein CASSLYGVNTEAFF.

The V and J genes are TRBV9 and TRBJ1-2; a possible D gene is TRBD1 (5 bases). From germline, CDR1 is SGDLS and CDR2 YYNGEE. Trimming removed 0 bases at V and 4 bases at J, with 19 bases between. This CDR3 contains 17 residues. CDR3 nucleotide sequence: TGTGCCAGCAGCGTAGAATCTTCCCAACAGGCCCTCTATGGCTACACCTTC. It is translated as CASSVESSQQALYGYTF.

V and J are TRBV7-6 and TRBJ1-5, with D possibly matching TRBD1 (6 bases). The V and J ends lost 3 bases and 7 bases respectively, with 16 bases between them. The germline V gene has CDR1 SGHVS and CDR2 FNYEAQ. The CDR3 runs 15 residues. CDR3: CASSFSTGPGQPQHF. Written as DNA, the CDR3 is TGTGCCAGCAGCTTCTCAACAGGGCCAGGCCAGCCCCAGCATTTT.

The rearrangement links TRBV11-2 to TRBJ2-2; 13 nucleotides agree with TRBD2. The CDR3 loop spans 17 amino acids. CDR1 is SGHAT, CDR2 FQNNGV, per germline. The J segment lost 7 bases and the V segment lost 4 bases, leaving 9 bases of the junction unmatched. The CDR3 loop is CASSSLLAGGGFGELFF. The CDR3 DNA follows: TGTGCCAGCAGCTCCTTACTAGCGGGAGGGGGCTTCGGGGAGCTGTTTTTT.

The V gene is TRBV11-3, the J gene TRBJ2-7; D not certain. The germline V gene encodes CDR1 SGHNT and CDR2 YENEEA. V lost 6 bases, J lost 1 base, and 10 bases lay in between. This CDR3 is 13 amino acids long. CDR3 in amino acids: CASSLGESYEQYF. The CDR3 DNA reads as TGTGCCAGCAGTTTGGGCGAGTCCTACGAGCAGTACTTC.

The J gene is TRBJ2-7, the V gene TRBV3-1 (or the pseudogene TRBV3-2), with a weak D call TRBD2 (7 bases). CDR1 is LGHDT, CDR2 YNNKEL, per germline (reference sequence). This CDR3 has 18 amino acids. V lost 4 bases and J lost 12, with 34 bases in between. This CDR3 reads CASSPSQGRTRGYTGMYF. In DNA form, the CDR3 reads TGTGCCAGCAGCCCCTCCCAGGGGAGGACTAGAGGCTATACAGGCATGTACTTC.

The rearrangement joins TRBV7-9 to TRBJ1-6; 8 bases line up with TRBD1. Germline loops: CDR1 SEHNR, CDR2 FQNEAQ (reference sequence). The CDR3 runs 17 residues. Trimming at V came to 4 bases and at J to 13 bases, leaving 18 bases not matched to a gene. Here the CDR3 reads CASSSWDNRQGLPPLHF. CDR3 coding DNA: TGTGCCAGCAGCTCATGGGATAACCGACAGGGGCTCCCGCCCCTCCACTTT.

The chain employs TRBV19 and TRBJ2-7; D is unclear. Germline CDR1 LNHDA, CDR2 SQIVND (reference sequence). The length of the CDR3 is 13 residues. V dropped 1 base and J dropped 4 bases, with 8 bases sitting between them. The CDR3 region has the DNA TGTGCCAGTAGTATAGGGGCATATTACGAGCAGTACTTC. It encodes CASSIGAYYEQYF.

The chain has TRBV28 and TRBJ2-7; tentatively, D is TRBD1 (5 bases). The CDR3 length is 16 residues. V dropped 6 bases and J dropped 2 bases, with 20 bases sitting between them. Per the germline V gene, CDR1 is MDHEN and CDR2 is SYDVKM. CDR3 amino acids: CASRQRQTLVAYEQYF. In nucleotides, the CDR3 is TGTGCCAGCAGACAACGACAGACCCTCGTAGCCTACGAGCAGTACTTC. Based on the CDR3 plus reference TRBV28 and TRBJ2-7, the full variable domain is DVKVTQSSRYLVKRTGEKVFLECVQDMDHENMFWYRQDPGLGLRLIYFSYDVKMKEKGDIPEGYSVSREKKERFSLILESASTNQTSMYLCASRQRQTLVAYEQYFGPGTRLTVT.

This clone was counted between two and nine times. The V gene is TRBV6-5, the J gene TRBJ1-5; 9 bases match TRBD1. The J segment lost 5 bases and the V segment lost 8 bases, leaving 7 bases of the junction unmatched. The CDR3 contains 14 residues. Looked up from germline, CDR1 is MNHEY and CDR2 is SVGAGI. The CDR3 loop is CASRQGVSDQPQHF. The CDR3 coding sequence is TGTGCCAGCCGACAGGGGGTGTCTGATCAGCCCCAGCATTTT.

The rearrangement uses TRBV7-6 and TRBJ1-1; D might be TRBD1 (5 bases). The V gene's germline CDR1 is SGHVS and CDR2 FNYEAQ. This CDR3 region has 12 residues. V was cut by 1 base and J by 8 bases, with 8 bases left in between. The DNA of the CDR3 is TGTGCCAGCAGCTTAGGTGGGGCGGAAGCTTTCTTT. It specifies CASSLGGAEAFF.

The sample holds a few counts of this clone. This chain joins TRBV6-2 or TRBV6-3 and TRBJ2-3; 9 positions agree with TRBD2. Germline V gives CDR1 MNHEY, CDR2 SVGEGT. Trimming took 2 bases from V and 4 from J; bases not matched to a gene: 4. The CDR3 totals 15 residues. The CDR3 bases are TGTGCCAGCAGTTACGGGCGGGGGGGGTCAGATACGCAGTATTTT. This gives the protein CASSYGRGGSDTQYF.

This clone was seen just once. The CDR3 DNA is TGTGCCAGCAGCTCCTCAGGGACAACTAATGAAAAACTGTTTTTT. The encoded protein is CASSSSGTTNEKLFF. The chain links TRBV7-2 to TRBJ1-4, with TRBD1 as a possible D gene (5 bases). Trimming left V 4 bases short and J 0 bases short, with 9 bases between. This CDR3 is 15 amino acids long. CDR1 SGHTA and CDR2 FQGNSA come from the germline V gene.

This chain links TRBV9 with TRBJ1-1; possible D gene TRBD1, 5 bases. Per germline, CDR1 SGDLS and CDR2 YYNGEE. The CDR3 has 13 residues. V was pared by 6 bases and J by 2 bases, with 11 bases between. CDR3: CASTGTSNTEAFF. The CDR3 nucleotides read TGTGCCAGCACCGGGACTTCAAACACTGAAGCTTTCTTT.

This chain connects TRBV18 to TRBJ2-7; D might be TRBD1 (6 bases). Trimming took 3 bases from V and 3 from J, leaving 15 bases between them. The CDR3 has 15 amino acids. Germline CDR1 is KGHSH and CDR2 is LQKENI. In nucleotides, the CDR3 is TGTGCCAGCTCACCGTCCCATACAGGGAACTACGAGCAGTACTTC. Translated, it gives CASSPSHTGNYEQYF.

This chain connects TRBV27 to TRBJ1-4; unclear D gene. The CDR3 is made up of 14 amino acids. The V end lost 4 bases, the J end lost 12 bases, and 18 bases lay between the germline ends. Germline CDR1 is MNHEY and CDR2 is SMNVEV (reference sequence). The CDR3 DNA reads TGTGCCAGCAGTTCTATTATCAGCCCGGAGGAACTGTTTTTT. Protein: CASSSIISPEELFF.

V usage is TRBV28 and J usage is TRBJ2-1, with D possibly matching TRBD2 (6 bases). CDR3 size: 15 residues. The ends were cut back, 2 bases at V and 11 bases at J, with 19 bases in the middle. Germline CDR1 reads MDHEN; CDR2 reads SYDVKM. The CDR3 DNA reads as TGTGCCAGCAGTTTAATCAGCGGGTGGGGGGACCAGCAGTTCTTC. Protein sequence: CASSLISGWGDQQFF.